The 27 T cell receptor beta chains given below trace back to one sample, sequenced in a study of blood T cell repertoires in COVID-19. Using immunoSEQ multiplex PCR, the repertoire was profiled, and TCRdb retains in-frame clones only, with some absent. Found here are 160,000 or so clones, roughly 84% of them singletons; the top ten hold 15% to 20%. Material for sequencing was PBMCs or T cells enriched from blood (not recorded which). These receptors all stem from a man aged 55-75 years who had recovered from COVID-19.

This chain connects TRBV24-1 to TRBJ1-5, with a weak D call TRBD1 (5 bases). CDR1 is KGHDR, CDR2 SFDVKD, per germline. The CDR3 covers 18 residues. V lost 6 bases to trimming and J lost 2 bases, with 22 bases between them. The CDR3 here is CATSPRPQGLFGNQPQHF. The CDR3 DNA follows: TGTGCCACCAGTCCCCGACCCCAGGGTTTATTCGGCAATCAGCCCCAGCATTTT.

J is TRBJ1-4 and V is TRBV28; 7 nucleotides match TRBD1. V lost 4 bases to trimming and J lost 4 bases; unmatched junction nucleotides: 9. Germline-derived CDR1 and CDR2 are MDHEN and SYDVKM. CDR3 size: 16 residues. The CDR3 loop reads CASSSERQGSNEKLFF. The DNA for the CDR3 is TGTGCCAGCAGTTCCGAACGACAGGGCAGTAATGAAAAACTGTTTTTT.

The chain recombines TRBV5-5 with TRBJ2-7; 10 positions agree with TRBD2. The CDR3 is made up of 14 amino acids. J lost 0 bases, V lost 6 bases, and 3 bases had no gene match. In germline, CDR1 is SGHKS, CDR2 YYEKEE (reference sequence). The CDR3 DNA sequence: TGTGCCAGCAAAGCGGGAGGGAGCTCCTACGAGCAGTACTTC. Residues: CASKAGGSSYEQYF. Variable domain in full (rest from reference TRBV5-5 and TRBJ2-7): DAGVTQSPTHLIKTRGQQVTLRCSPISGHKSVSWYQQVLGQGPQFIFQYYEKEERGRGNFPDRFSARQFPNYSSELNVNALLLGDSALYLCASKAGGSSYEQYFGPGTRLTVT.

The rearrangement joins TRBV28 to TRBJ2-5, with TRBD2 as a possible D gene (7 bases). Trimming stripped 4 bases from V and 7 bases from J, with 13 bases between. The CDR3 is 13 amino acids. Germline V gene lookup returns CDR1 MDHEN and CDR2 SYDVKM. As DNA, the CDR3 is TGTGCCAGCAGTTACGGGGGGCCTGGGACCCAGTACTTC. It translates to CASSYGGPGTQYF.

This clone was found once. The chain couples TRBV7-2 to TRBJ2-4, with D possibly TRBD2 on 5 matching bases. With 2 bases removed from V and 0 bases from J, the gap between germline ends came to 17 bases. This CDR3 has 18 residues. Germline V gives CDR1 SGHTA, CDR2 FQGNSA. In DNA form, the CDR3 reads TGTGCCAGCAGCTTAAGAGGGAGCACGGTCGTAGCCAAAAACATTCAGTACTTC. As protein: CASSLRGSTVVAKNIQYF.

The chain joins TRBV3-1 (or the pseudogene TRBV3-2) to TRBJ1-2; D is unclear. With 0 bases removed from V and 7 bases from J, the gap between germline ends came to 18 bases. The CDR3 length is 16 residues. The germline gives CDR1 LGHDT, CDR2 YNNKEL (reference sequence). This chain's CDR3 is CASSQDYRGGERGYTF. The CDR3 DNA reads as TGTGCCAGCAGCCAAGATTACCGGGGAGGAGAACGTGGCTACACCTTC.

The CDR3 region has the DNA TGTGCCAGCAGTGGGGCGGCCGGGACAGGGTCTGTCGGGGAGCTGTTTTTT. It translates to CASSGAAGTGSVGELFF. The rearrangement joins TRBV28 to TRBJ2-2; TRBD1 aligns across 9 bases. V gave up 5 bases and J gave up 7 bases; unmatched junction bases: 14. The germline CDR1 and CDR2 sequences are MDHEN and SYDVKM. The CDR3 extends over 17 amino acids.

CDR3 nucleotide sequence: TGTGCCAGTACCCATAGACAGGGAAGTAGCGGGGAGCTGTTTTTT. This encodes CASTHRQGSSGELFF. This chain joins TRBV19 and TRBJ2-2; TRBD1 matches at 7 bases. Germline CDR1 reads LNHDA; CDR2 reads SQIVND (reference sequence). The V segment lost 7 bases and the J segment 7 bases; nucleotides outside the gene matches: 12. This CDR3 has 15 amino acids.

This sequence joins TRBV7-8 and TRBJ1-2, with a weak D call TRBD1 (5 bases). The germline V and J ends were trimmed by 1 base and 4 bases, with 19 bases remaining between them. The length of the CDR3 is 17 residues. From germline, CDR1 is SGHVS and CDR2 FQNEAQ. CDR3 amino acids: CASSLDNGGNPSYGYTF. CDR3 bases: TGTGCCAGCAGCTTAGATAATGGGGGGAATCCTTCCTATGGCTACACCTTC.

The V gene is TRBV7-2, the J gene TRBJ1-6; possibly TRBD1 for D (6 bases). V was clipped by 1 base and J by 6 bases, with 13 bases between them. Germline CDR1 is SGHTA and CDR2 is FQGNSA. This CDR3 comprises 16 residues. The CDR3 sequence is CASSLEGEYLNSPLHF. The DNA for the CDR3 is TGTGCCAGCAGCTTAGAGGGGGAGTATCTTAATTCACCCCTCCACTTT.

The chain uses TRBV27 and TRBJ2-3; 10 bases map to TRBD2. The J segment lost 4 bases and the V segment lost 4 bases, leaving 2 bases of the junction unmatched. CDR3 size: 14 residues. Germline V gene data show CDR1 as MNHEY and CDR2 as SMNVEV (reference sequence). The CDR3 bases are TGTGCCAGCAGTTCGGGACTAGCGCCAGATACGCAGTATTTT. It specifies CASSSGLAPDTQYF.

This chain links TRBV5-8 with TRBJ2-2; D is perhaps TRBD1 (6 bases). V was trimmed by 3 bases and J by 4 bases, leaving 13 bases between them. Germline V lookup: CDR1 SGHTS, CDR2 YDEGEE. This CDR3 is 15 amino acids long. The CDR3 reads CASSSGHPGTGELFF. As DNA, the CDR3 is TGTGCCAGCAGCTCGGGACACCCGGGCACCGGGGAGCTGTTTTTT.

V usage is TRBV6-5 and J usage is TRBJ1-4; TRBD1 agrees at 12 bases. V was clipped by 9 bases and J by 6 bases; unmatched bases: 5. The CDR3 extends over 14 amino acids. Germline V gives CDR1 MNHEY, CDR2 SVGAGI. CDR3 DNA: TGTGCCAGTGGGACAGGGGGCAACTATGAAAAACTGTTTTTT. Amino acids: CASGTGGNYEKLFF.

A single count supports this clone. The rearrangement uses TRBV6-1 and TRBJ2-1, with 7 bases identical to TRBD1. This CDR3 is 16 amino acids long. The germline V gene has CDR1 MNHNS and CDR2 SASEGT. Germline trimming cut 3 bases from V and 9 bases from J; bases unmatched to any gene: 14. CDR3 in amino acids: CASSDGQGVNWAEQFF. The CDR3 DNA is TGTGCCAGCAGTGATGGCCAGGGGGTCAATTGGGCTGAGCAGTTCTTC.

This clone came up once. The chain combines TRBV7-2 with TRBJ1-1; no clear D gene. Trimming cost V 3 bases and J 0 bases, with 11 bases left between them. This CDR3 is built from 15 residues. Germline V CDR1 and CDR2: SGHTA, FQGNSA. For the CDR3, the DNA is TGTGCCAGCAGCTTTGAGTGGGCCATGAACACTGAAGCTTTCTTT. This codes for CASSFEWAMNTEAFF.

V is TRBV2 and J is TRBJ1-4, with D maybe TRBD1 (5 bases). Germline-derived CDR1 and CDR2 are SNHLY and FYNNEI. Trimming removed 6 bases from V and 8 bases from J, with 19 bases in between. The CDR3 loop spans 15 amino acids. DNA of the CDR3: TGTGCCAGCAGCGGGGAGGCGGGGGTAGGAGAAAAACTGTTTTTT. Translating gives CASSGEAGVGEKLFF.

V and J are TRBV5-1 and TRBJ2-1; D is perhaps TRBD2 (5 bases). This CDR3 is 14 amino acids long. Trimming took 5 bases from V and 0 from J, leaving 9 bases between them. CDR1 is SGHRS, CDR2 YFSETQ, per germline. The CDR3 loop reads CASSPSSSYNEQFF. For the CDR3, the DNA is TGCGCCAGCAGTCCTAGCAGCTCCTACAATGAGCAGTTCTTC.

This rearrangement joins TRBV7-7 to TRBJ2-3; the match to TRBD2 covers 13 bases. This CDR3 is 16 amino acids long. V shed 4 bases, J shed 2 bases, and the junction held 3 bases outside the gene matches. Looked up from germline, CDR1 is SSHAT and CDR2 is FNYEAQ (reference sequence). CDR3 coding DNA: TGTGCCAGCAGCTCGGGACTAGCGGGGACCACAGATACGCAGTATTTT. Its translation: CASSSGLAGTTDTQYF.

The rearrangement joins TRBV18 to TRBJ2-5; the D is unclear. There are 11 residues in the CDR3. Germline CDR1 KGHSH, CDR2 LQKENI. Trimming stripped 5 bases from V and 2 bases from J, with 3 bases between. The CDR3 protein is CASSSQETQYF. The CDR3 DNA reads TGTGCCAGCTCATCGCAAGAGACCCAGTACTTC.

The V and J genes are TRBV15 and TRBJ2-5; 7 bases line up with TRBD1. The CDR3 is 15 residues long. V was pared by 0 bases and J by 5 bases, with 6 bases of the junction left unmatched. Per the germline V gene, CDR1 is LNHNV and CDR2 is YYDKDF (reference sequence). CDR3 in amino acids: CATSRESTGMETQYF. In nucleotides, the CDR3 is TGTGCCACCAGCAGAGAGTCGACAGGGATGGAGACCCAGTACTTC.

This clone was recorded once. V and J are TRBV6-5 and TRBJ1-2, with a possible D match to TRBD1 (6 bases). The CDR3 is 11 amino acids. Germline V gene data show CDR1 as MNHEY and CDR2 as SVGAGI. V was pared by 4 bases and J by 10 bases, with 10 bases between. This chain's CDR3 is CASSSNRAYTF. The CDR3 coding sequence is TGTGCCAGCAGTTCCAACAGGGCCTACACCTTC.

V is TRBV29-1 and J is TRBJ2-3, with a weak D call TRBD1 (6 bases). The CDR3 covers 13 residues. With 4 bases removed from V and 5 bases from J, the gap between germline ends came to 13 bases. Germline lookup yields CDR1 SQVTM and CDR2 ANQGSEA. The CDR3 DNA sequence: TGCAGCGTTGGCGAACAGGGCAGAGATACGCAGTATTTT. Translated: CSVGEQGRDTQYF.

The gene calls are TRBV15 and TRBJ1-2, with TRBD1 matching over 9 bases. J gave up 4 bases and V 2 bases, and 2 bases lay outside the gene matches. The CDR3 runs to 14 residues. Germline values: CDR1 LNHNV, CDR2 YYDKDF (reference sequence). The CDR3: CATSRRQGGYGYTF. In DNA, the CDR3 is TGTGCCACCAGCAGAAGACAGGGGGGCTATGGCTACACCTTC.

Written as DNA, the CDR3 is TGTGCCAGCTCACCAGGGGACAGGGGGCAGAAGACCCAGTACTTC. Its protein is CASSPGDRGQKTQYF. The genes are TRBV18 and TRBJ2-5, with 12 bases lining up with TRBD1. Germline V gene lookup returns CDR1 KGHSH and CDR2 LQKENI. The CDR3 is made up of 15 amino acids. V gave up 2 bases and J gave up 6 bases; unmatched junction bases: 4.

The rearrangement links TRBV7-2 to TRBJ2-2, with TRBD2 identical over 10 bases. In germline, CDR1 is SGHTA, CDR2 FQGNSA. The CDR3 consists of 17 residues. V dropped 2 bases and J dropped 6; count of bases not matched to a gene: 9. The CDR3 sequence is CASSLRPTAGGPGELFF. The CDR3 nucleotides are TGTGCCAGCAGCTTACGGCCGACAGCGGGAGGGCCCGGGGAGCTGTTTTTT.

The gene calls are TRBV7-3 and TRBJ2-2, with 8 bases aligning to TRBD2. The germline V gene has CDR1 SGHTA and CDR2 FQGTGA. CDR3 length: 16 residues. Unmatched junction bases numbered 4, after V lost 3 bases and J lost 1 base. The DNA of the CDR3 is TGTGCCAGCAGCTTCTCTGCGGGGGGGAACACCGGGGAGCTGTTTTTT. As protein: CASSFSAGGNTGELFF.

This sequence joins TRBV5-6 and TRBJ1-3, with D possibly matching TRBD1 (5 bases). Looked up from germline, CDR1 is SGHDT and CDR2 is YYEEEE. Trimming took 0 bases from V and 4 from J, leaving 8 bases between them. The CDR3 covers 14 residues. The CDR3 DNA is TGTGCCAGCAGCTTGGGTGGACAAGGAAACACCATATATTTT. Its protein product is CASSLGGQGNTIYF.